Shown below are 32 T cell receptor beta chains from a single sample sequenced in a study of cytomegalovirus exposure and HLA in healthy donors. A multiplex PCR was run with 60 Vbeta primers and 13 Jbeta primers. Sequencing used immunoSEQ multiplex PCR; TCRdb keeps in-frame clones, though not all of them. The table records 160,000 or so clones, 70% to 85% of them present only once. The source material was PBMCs. All receptors come from a man aged 35-49 years in good health and CMV-seronegative.

CDR3 protein: CSPSRDTEAFF. The CDR3 DNA reads as TGCAGCCCCTCTCGGGACACTGAAGCTTTCTTT. The chain has TRBV20-1 and TRBJ1-1; D uncertain. The germline gives CDR1 DFQATT, CDR2 SNEGSKA (reference sequence). The CDR3 runs 11 residues.

V gene TRBV29-1 combines with J gene TRBJ2-2; maybe TRBD2 (6 bases). CDR1 SQVTM and CDR2 ANQGSEA come from the germline V gene. The CDR3 loop spans 21 amino acids. The V and J ends lost 4 bases and 2 bases respectively, with 32 bases between them. The CDR3 loop is CSVGFPARDEGGTPNTGELFF. The CDR3 region has the DNA TGCAGCGTTGGATTCCCCGCCCGGGACGAGGGAGGAACTCCTAACACCGGGGAGCTGTTTTTT.

V is TRBV4-3 and J is TRBJ2-7; 8 nucleotides align to TRBD2. Germline CDR1 reads LGHNA; CDR2 reads YSLEER. V gave up 0 bases and J gave up 5 bases; unmatched junction bases: 6. The CDR3 is 15 amino acids. The CDR3 reads CASSQDREGRNEQYF. The CDR3 DNA reads TGCGCCAGCAGCCAAGATCGGGAGGGAAGGAACGAGCAGTACTTC.

The chain has TRBV5-8 and TRBJ1-2; D uncertain. V was clipped by 4 bases and J by 5 bases, with 9 bases between them. This CDR3 is 12 amino acids long. Germline values: CDR1 SGHTS, CDR2 YDEGEE. The DNA of the CDR3 is TGTGCCAGCAGCCTAACGGGTTATGGCTACACCTTC. Translated: CASSLTGYGYTF.

The chain links TRBV29-1 to TRBJ2-7; 7 nucleotides match TRBD1. Per the germline V gene, CDR1 is SQVTM and CDR2 is ANQGSEA. The CDR3 spans 13 residues. V lost 6 bases and J lost 6; bases outside the gene matches: 11. The CDR3 protein is CSVQTGLHGEQYF. In DNA form, the CDR3 reads TGCAGCGTCCAGACAGGGTTACATGGCGAGCAGTACTTC.

The chain has TRBV6-5 and TRBJ2-5; 8 bases line up with TRBD2. Germline-derived CDR1 and CDR2 are MNHEY and SVGAGI. The CDR3 contains 13 residues. The ends lost 5 bases at V and 6 bases at J; junction bases unmatched: 5. This CDR3 reads CASSIRTSKTQYF. DNA for the CDR3: TGTGCCAGCAGTATCAGGACTAGCAAGACCCAGTACTTC.

The rearrangement links TRBV2 to TRBJ1-5; TRBD1 is a possible D gene (5 bases). CDR3 length: 15 amino acids. Per the germline V gene, CDR1 is SNHLY and CDR2 is FYNNEI. Trimming took off 6 bases at V and 3 bases at J, with 15 bases between the two ends. Here the CDR3 DNA reads TGTGCCAGCAGCGAGACAGAGCCGCTCAATCAGCCCCAGCATTTT. Translating gives CASSETEPLNQPQHF.

This clone was seen a single time. This chain links TRBV7-8 with TRBJ2-1; the match to TRBD1 covers 10 bases. The CDR3 spans 15 residues. The ends lost 5 bases at V and 6 bases at J; junction bases unmatched: 7. CDR1 is SGHVS and CDR2 is FQNEAQ in the germline V gene. The CDR3 here is CASSTGTGDLNEQFF. DNA of the CDR3: TGTGCCAGCAGCACCGGGACAGGGGATCTCAATGAGCAGTTCTTC.

The CDR3 DNA follows: TGTGCCAGCAACTCGGTACAGGGGTCCTACGAGCAGTACTTC. It is translated as CASNSVQGSYEQYF. The chain has TRBV14 and TRBJ2-7; 7 bases agree with TRBD1. V was clipped by 7 bases and J by 1 base; unmatched bases: 7. The CDR3 extends over 14 amino acids. Germline assignment: CDR1 SGHDN and CDR2 FVKESK.

V is TRBV18 and J is TRBJ2-7; 12 nucleotides agree with TRBD1. The germline V gene has CDR1 KGHSH and CDR2 LQKENI. Unmatched junction bases numbered 2, after V lost 3 bases and J lost 5 bases. This CDR3 has 14 residues. Here the CDR3 DNA reads TGTGCCAGCTCACCGGGACAGGGGGCTGACGAGCAGTACTTC. It specifies CASSPGQGADEQYF.

CDR3 protein: CASSSGTSKRTDTQYF. Written as DNA, the CDR3 is TGTGCCAGCAGCTCCGGGACTAGCAAACGCACAGATACGCAGTATTTT. The chain is built from TRBV7-8 and TRBJ2-3, with 9 positions matching TRBD2. Germline CDR1 reads SGHVS; CDR2 reads FQNEAQ. This CDR3 is built from 16 residues. V lost 4 bases, J lost 1 base, and 6 bases stayed unmatched.

The V and J genes are TRBV27 and TRBJ2-7, with D possibly being TRBD1 (6 bases). The CDR3 covers 12 residues. V lost 5 bases and J lost 6, with 11 bases in between. The germline V gene encodes CDR1 MNHEY and CDR2 SMNVEV (reference sequence). The CDR3 sequence: CASSRPGAEQYF. The CDR3 DNA reads as TGTGCCAGCAGTCGGCCAGGGGCCGAGCAGTACTTC.

The genes are TRBV4-3 and TRBJ2-2; 10 nucleotides match TRBD1. The V segment lost 4 bases and the J segment 4 bases; nucleotides outside the gene matches: 3. The CDR3 runs 15 residues. CDR1 and CDR2 (germline): LGHNA, YSLEER. CDR3 region: CASSPRQGATGELFF. The CDR3 nucleotides read TGCGCCAGCAGCCCAAGACAGGGGGCCACCGGGGAGCTGTTTTTT.

V and J are TRBV7-3 and TRBJ2-2; perhaps TRBD1 as D (6 bases). This CDR3 comprises 16 residues. V was cut by 6 bases and J by 5 bases, with 19 bases left in between. Germline V gene data show CDR1 as SGHTA and CDR2 as FQGTGA. CDR3: CASSPLDRPITGELFF. Written as DNA, the CDR3 is TGTGCCAGCAGTCCCTTGGACAGACCGATAACCGGGGAGCTGTTTTTT.

This clone was found once. The V and J genes are TRBV6-5 and TRBJ1-5; tentatively, D is TRBD1 (5 bases). CDR3 length equals 13 residues. CDR1 is MNHEY and CDR2 is SVGAGI in the germline V gene. V was clipped by 6 bases and J by 7 bases, with 13 bases between them. This CDR3 reads CASRGRTEQPQHF. For the CDR3, the DNA is TGTGCCAGCAGGGGGCGGACGGAACAGCCCCAGCATTTT.

This clone has just one count. V usage is TRBV5-4 and J usage is TRBJ2-2, with 13 bases that match TRBD2. V was clipped by 2 bases and J by 6 bases; unmatched bases: 4. The CDR3 length is 16 residues. CDR1 and CDR2 from the germline V gene are SGHNT and YYREEE (reference sequence). The CDR3 sequence is CASSFRTSGGPGELFF. The CDR3 DNA reads as TGTGCCAGCAGCTTTCGGACTAGCGGGGGCCCCGGGGAGCTGTTTTTT.

The chain carries TRBV27 and TRBJ1-2; perhaps TRBD1 as D (6 bases). V lost 6 bases and J 4 bases, leaving 18 bases between the germline ends. The CDR3 contains 15 residues. CDR1 MNHEY and CDR2 SMNVEV come from the germline V gene (reference sequence). The CDR3, as DNA: TGTGCCAGCAGCCCAGGGGACGCAGGGGTCTATGGCTACACCTTC. It encodes CASSPGDAGVYGYTF.

The chain couples TRBV9 to TRBJ2-7; the D gene is possibly TRBD2 (5 bases). The germline V gene has CDR1 SGDLS and CDR2 YYNGEE. The CDR3 consists of 15 residues. Trimming took 4 bases from V and 2 from J, leaving 16 bases between them. For the CDR3, the DNA is TGTGCCAGCAGCCCCGGGGTGACGCTAACCTACGAGCAGTACTTC. This encodes CASSPGVTLTYEQYF.

This rearrangement joins TRBV27 to TRBJ2-3, with 7 bases matching TRBD1. Germline V gene data show CDR1 as MNHEY and CDR2 as SMNVEV (reference sequence). The J segment lost 4 bases and the V segment lost 5 bases, leaving 12 bases of the junction unmatched. The CDR3 totals 16 residues. CDR3 in amino acids: CASSPNRGVGADTQYF. The DNA of the CDR3 is TGTGCCAGCAGTCCAAACAGGGGAGTCGGGGCAGATACGCAGTATTTT.

About this clone: The junction differs from germline at one of its ends, possibly a read error. This CDR3 is also generated by other DNA sequences in the sample. The rearrangement links TRBV5-1 to TRBJ2-3; perhaps TRBD2 as D (7 bases). This CDR3 spans 17 amino acids. Germline CDR1 reads SGHRS; CDR2 reads YFSETQ. This CDR3 is CASSLAGGNIYTDTQYF. CDR3 in DNA: TGCGCCAGCAGCTTGGCGGGGGGCAATATATACACAGATACACAGTATTTT. The whole variable domain, remainder taken from reference TRBV5-1 and TRBJ2-3, is KAGVTQTPRYLIKTRGQQVTLSCSPISGHRSVSWYQQTPGQGLQFLFEYFSETQRNKGNFPGRFSGRQFSNSRSEMNVSTLELGDSALYLCASSLAGGNIYTDTQYFGPGTRLTVL.

This sequence joins TRBV5-6 and TRBJ2-5; 11 bases fit TRBD2. Germline CDR1 SGHDT, CDR2 YYEEEE. The CDR3 length is 14 residues. V trimming: 1 base; J trimming: 4 bases; junction bases outside the gene matches: 0. The CDR3 nucleotides read TGTGCCAGCAGCTTGCTAGCGGGGGGAGAGACCCAGTACTTC. Translating gives CASSLLAGGETQYF. Variable domain in full (rest from reference TRBV5-6 and TRBJ2-5): DAGVTQSPTHLIKTRGQQVTLRCSPKSGHDTVSWYQQALGQGPQFIFQYYEEEERQRGNFPDRFSGHQFPNYSSELNVNALLLGDSALYLCASSLLAGGETQYFGPGTRLLVL.

The J gene is TRBJ1-2, the V gene TRBV10-3; the D is unclear. There are 13 residues in the CDR3. CDR1 and CDR2 from the germline V gene are ENHRY and SYGVKD. Trimming removed 2 bases from V and 6 bases from J, with 10 bases in between. CDR3 region: CAISEHALDGYTF. The CDR3 DNA reads TGTGCCATCAGTGAGCATGCACTAGATGGCTACACCTTC.

The chain links TRBV6-4 to TRBJ1-1; possible D gene TRBD1, 5 bases. V lost 4 bases, J lost 1 base, and 7 bases lay in between. CDR3 length equals 13 residues. In germline, CDR1 is MRHNA, CDR2 SNTAGT. In DNA, the CDR3 is TGTGCCAGCAGTGTACAGGCGAACACTGAAGCTTTCTTT. Its protein product is CASSVQANTEAFF.

V is TRBV15 and J is TRBJ2-1, with a tentative D call TRBD1 (5 bases). This CDR3 spans 19 amino acids. Germline V gene data show CDR1 as LNHNV and CDR2 as YYDKDF (reference sequence). V was cut by 3 bases and J by 0 bases, with 21 bases left in between. The CDR3 DNA follows: TGTGCCACCAGCAGTCTCACCCCGCAGACAGTAAGCTCCTACAATGAGCAGTTCTTC. Protein product: CATSSLTPQTVSSYNEQFF.

This clone was picked up a small number of times. The rearrangement uses TRBV6-5 and TRBJ2-3; the D is unclear. The germline V and J ends were trimmed by 6 bases and 6 bases, with 19 bases remaining between them. This CDR3 contains 15 residues. CDR1 is MNHEY, CDR2 SVGAGI, per germline. CDR3 residues: CASRRPPPRSDTQYF. DNA for the CDR3: TGTGCCAGCAGGCGCCCCCCGCCGCGTTCCGATACGCAGTATTTT.

The chain employs TRBV20-1 and TRBJ1-2; TRBD1 matches 9 bases. After removal of 6 bases from V and 14 bases from J, the junction contained 10 bases not matched to a gene. The CDR3 totals 11 residues. The germline V gene has CDR1 DFQATT and CDR2 SNEGSKA (reference sequence). The DNA for the CDR3 is TGCAGTGCCCGGGGACAGGGTCAGTTTACCTTC. It encodes CSARGQGQFTF.

The chain carries TRBV7-2 and TRBJ1-3, with D hard to call. The V and J ends lost 0 bases and 4 bases respectively, with 10 bases between them. The CDR3 totals 15 residues. Germline CDR1 and CDR2: SGHTA and FQGNSA. The CDR3 loop is CASSLAVGGGNTIYF. The CDR3 nucleotides are TGTGCCAGCAGCTTAGCGGTGGGAGGAGGAAACACCATATATTTT.

The chain combines TRBV19 with TRBJ2-2; possible D gene TRBD2, 5 bases. V lost 8 bases and J 2 bases, leaving 9 bases between the germline ends. The germline gives CDR1 LNHDA, CDR2 SQIVND (reference sequence). This CDR3 region has 13 residues. The CDR3 region has the DNA TGTGCCAGTGGAGGCTTAAACACCGGGGAGCTGTTTTTT. Encoded protein: CASGGLNTGELFF.

V is TRBV14 and J is TRBJ2-1, with TRBD2 matching over 14 bases. The J segment lost 8 bases and the V segment lost 6 bases, leaving 15 bases of the junction unmatched. This CDR3 region has 18 residues. In germline, CDR1 is SGHDN, CDR2 FVKESK. The CDR3 region is CASRKTGTSGGKWDEQFF. The CDR3 nucleotides are TGTGCCAGCAGGAAGACCGGGACTAGCGGGGGAAAGTGGGATGAGCAGTTCTTC.

This clone was seen once. This chain uses TRBV2 with TRBJ1-5; tentative D call: TRBD1 (5 bases). The germline V gene has CDR1 SNHLY and CDR2 FYNNEI. This CDR3 spans 15 amino acids. With 1 base removed from V and 7 bases from J, the gap between germline ends came to 14 bases. The CDR3 loop is CASSEVFRVEQPQHF. CDR3 sequence (DNA): TGTGCCAGCAGTGAAGTCTTCAGGGTGGAACAGCCCCAGCATTTT.

J is TRBJ2-7 and V is TRBV2, with D possibly being TRBD1 (6 bases). CDR1 is SNHLY and CDR2 is FYNNEI in the germline V gene. The germline V and J ends were trimmed by 6 bases and 6 bases, with 12 bases remaining between them. The CDR3 totals 12 residues. CDR3 sequence: CASRFTGREQYF. CDR3 DNA: TGTGCCAGCAGATTTACAGGGCGCGAGCAGTACTTC. The full variable domain, its missing parts supplied by reference TRBV2 and TRBJ2-7, is EPEVTQTPSHQVTQMGQEVILRCVPISNHLYFYWYRQILGQKVEFLVSFYNNEISEKSEIFDDQFSVERPDGSNFTLKIRSTKLEDSAMYFCASRFTGREQYFGPGTRLTVT.

The chain combines TRBV20-1 with TRBJ1-2, with a weak D call TRBD1 (6 bases). The CDR3 covers 11 residues. Trimming left V 3 bases short and J 6 bases short, with 8 bases between. Germline V gene sequence: CDR1 DFQATT, CDR2 SNEGSKA (reference sequence). CDR3 nucleotides: TGCAGTGCTAGGGGGGCCAATGGCTACACCTTC. As protein: CSARGANGYTF.